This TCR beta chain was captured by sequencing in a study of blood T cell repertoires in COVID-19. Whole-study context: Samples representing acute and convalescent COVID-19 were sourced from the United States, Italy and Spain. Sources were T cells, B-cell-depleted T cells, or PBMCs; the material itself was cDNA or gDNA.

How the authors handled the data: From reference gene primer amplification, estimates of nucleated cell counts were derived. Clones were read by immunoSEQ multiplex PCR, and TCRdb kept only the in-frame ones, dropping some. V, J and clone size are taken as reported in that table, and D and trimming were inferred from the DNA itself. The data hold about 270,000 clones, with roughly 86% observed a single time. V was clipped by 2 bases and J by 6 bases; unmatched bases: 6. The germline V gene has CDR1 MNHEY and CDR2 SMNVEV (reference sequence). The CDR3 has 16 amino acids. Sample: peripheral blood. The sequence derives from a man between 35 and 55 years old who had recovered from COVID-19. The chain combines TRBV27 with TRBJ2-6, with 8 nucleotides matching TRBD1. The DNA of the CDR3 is TGTGCCAGCAGTTTAATCTCCAGGGGGCCGGCCAACGTCCTGACTTTC. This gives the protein CASSLISRGPANVLTF.